This T cell receptor (beta chain) was sequenced in a study of vaccination and CD4 T cells after COVID-19. Whole-study context: Either a CEFX pool, an HIV-1 Nef pool, or no peptide was added to control cultures.

Stated treatment: roughly 10-day PBMC culture with coronavirus spike peptide pools or control peptides (ViraFEST assay). Sequence data for DNA of cultured CD4+ T cells were generated by the Oncomine TCR Beta short-read assay. Via MiXCR, TCRdb re-called the PCR reads, giving one row per CDR3 protein. Among roughly 12,000 distinct CDR3 sequences listed, under 50% were seen once. Study-wide results and limits: Of the reactive clones in convalescent patients, a median roughly 86% showed up only post-vaccination.

This clonotype has just a few counts. What it binds is not known. With V trimmed by 4 bases and J by 4 bases, 6 bases remained unmatched. The CDR3 totals 14 residues. Germline lookup yields CDR1 MRHNA and CDR2 SNTAGT. The input for sequencing was cultured CD4+ T cells from blood, taken after SARS-CoV-2 vaccination. V usage is TRBV6-4 and J usage is TRBJ2-7; TRBD1 matches at 8 bases. The TCR sequence derives from a human donor with COVID-19. CDR3 loop: CASSVATGEYEQYF. The CDR3 coding sequence is TGTGCCAGCAGTGTCGCGACAGGGGAATACGAGCAGTACTTC.